This T cell receptor (beta chain) came from a study of blood T cell repertoires in COVID-19. About the research overall: There were acute and convalescent COVID-19 samples, and they came from the United States, Italy and Spain.

TCRdb's table, derived via immunoSEQ multiplex PCR, lists solely in-frame clones and lacks some. Of under 450,000 clones in the sample, roughly four fifths were seen once. Enrollees, roughly 18 to 95 years old, lived in some 24 US areas. The material sequenced was PBMCs or T cells enriched from blood (not recorded which). The origin of this receptor is a woman aged 45 to 65 who had recovered from COVID-19.

CDR3: CASSPRMRSGANVLTF. CDR3 sequence (DNA): TGCGCCAGCAGCCCTAGGATGAGGTCCGGGGCCAACGTCCTGACTTTC. The chain recombines TRBV5-1 with TRBJ2-6; no definite D call. V was trimmed by 4 bases and J by 4 bases, leaving 15 bases between them. Germline V gene lookup returns CDR1 SGHRS and CDR2 YFSETQ. The CDR3 contains 16 residues.